Below are 25 T cell receptor beta chains sequenced from a single sample in a study of cytomegalovirus exposure and HLA in healthy donors (TCRdb year 2017). The library relied on the immunoSEQ multiplex PCR assay. A mixture of 60 forward primers for TCR Vbeta segments and 13 reverse primers for TCR Jbeta segments was used in the multiplex PCR. TCRdb provides this immuneACCESS table in a form limited to in-frame rearrangements. Some clones are lacking; in checked studies, under half of them reflect an unresolved V gene, and why the rest are absent is not known. The sample data list 100,000 to 150,000 clones, and around 86% of these were observed just once. In total, the top ten clones hold around 0.7% of the sample. The sample taken for sequencing was PBMCs. The source is a man between 18 and 29 years old in good health and CMV-seronegative.

This chain connects TRBV6-1 to TRBJ1-1; 7 nucleotides line up with TRBD1. The V segment lost 8 bases and the J segment 5 bases; nucleotides outside the gene matches: 11. The CDR3 has 14 amino acids. CDR1 and CDR2 from the germline V gene are MNHNS and SASEGT. Here the CDR3 reads CASSPEGAVTEAFF. The CDR3 bases are TGTGCCAGCTCCCCGGAGGGGGCAGTAACTGAAGCTTTCTTT.

The rearrangement links TRBV6-6 to TRBJ1-2; D might be TRBD1 (5 bases). There are 15 residues in the CDR3. The ends were cut back, 0 bases at V and 2 bases at J, with 10 bases in the middle. Germline V gene data show CDR1 as MNHNY and CDR2 as SVGAGI (reference sequence). The CDR3 DNA is TGTGCCAGCAGTTACTCCGGCAGGGCAAACTATGGCTACACCTTC. This gives the protein CASSYSGRANYGYTF.

The chain uses TRBV7-2 and TRBJ1-3; 9 bases line up with TRBD1. With 4 bases clipped from V and 0 bases from J, the junction kept 10 bases outside the gene matches. The CDR3 length is 18 residues. Germline V gives CDR1 SGHTA, CDR2 FQGNSA. DNA of the CDR3: TGTGCCAGCAGCTCCCCCGGGACAGGGACGATCTCTGGAAACACCATATATTTT. Translation gives CASSSPGTGTISGNTIYF.

The rearrangement uses TRBV9 and TRBJ2-1; D is unresolved. V lost 0 bases and J lost 5, with 12 bases in between. The CDR3 sequence is 15 residues long. CDR1 SGDLS and CDR2 YYNGEE come from the germline V gene. The CDR3, as DNA: TGTGCCAGCAGCGTAGAGGTAGCAGCGAACAATGAGCAGTTCTTC. This sequence encodes CASSVEVAANNEQFF.

The chain couples TRBV27 to TRBJ1-4; unclear D gene. This CDR3 has 15 amino acids. The germline CDR1 and CDR2 sequences are MNHEY and SMNVEV (reference sequence). The ends were cut back, 1 base at V and 7 bases at J, with 13 bases in the middle. CDR3 region: CASSLFPIRGEKLFF. Written as DNA, the CDR3 is TGTGCCAGCAGTTTATTCCCAATTCGGGGTGAAAAACTGTTTTTT. Full variable domain (missing parts from reference TRBV27 and TRBJ1-4): EAQVTQNPRYLITVTGKKLTVTCSQNMNHEYMSWYRQDPGLGLRQIYYSMNVEVTDKGDVPEGYKVSRKEKRNFPLILESPSPNQTSLYFCASSLFPIRGEKLFFGSGTQLSVL.

This clone is a singleton in its sample. V gene TRBV9 combines with J gene TRBJ1-6; D may be TRBD1 (5 bases). Germline V CDR1 and CDR2: SGDLS, YYNGEE. This CDR3 spans 14 amino acids. With 6 bases removed from V and 9 bases from J, the gap between germline ends came to 16 bases. The CDR3 DNA follows: TGTGCCAGCAATCGGGGGAACGGAGGTTCACCCCTCCACTTT. Translation: CASNRGNGGSPLHF.

The V call is TRBV7-7, the J call TRBJ2-7, with 7 nucleotides matching TRBD1. Germline loops: CDR1 SSHAT, CDR2 FNYEAQ (reference sequence). With 4 bases clipped from V and 2 bases from J, the junction kept 14 bases outside the gene matches. This CDR3 has 17 amino acids. CDR3 DNA: TGTGCCAGCAGCTCCCCCGAGGGGGCTACTCATGCCTACGAGCAGTACTTC. Translating gives CASSSPEGATHAYEQYF. The whole variable domain, remainder taken from reference TRBV7-7 and TRBJ2-7, is GAGVSQSPRYKVTKRGQDVTLRCDPISSHATLYWYQQALGQGPEFLTYFNYEAQPDKSGLPSDRFSAERPEGSISTLTIQRTEQRDSAMYRCASSSPEGATHAYEQYFGPGTRLTVT.

This chain uses TRBV5-4 with TRBJ1-2; a possible D gene is TRBD1 (6 bases). In germline, CDR1 is SGHNT, CDR2 YYREEE (reference sequence). This CDR3 region has 14 residues. Trimming shortened V by 4 bases and J by 4 bases, and 14 bases separated the two germline ends. The CDR3 region is CASSPLTGSYGYTF. DNA of the CDR3: TGTGCCAGCAGCCCCCTTACAGGGTCCTATGGCTACACCTTC.

This chain connects TRBV4-1 to TRBJ2-3; TRBD2 matches 7 bases. Germline trimming cut 4 bases from V and 2 bases from J; bases unmatched to any gene: 15. CDR3 length equals 18 residues. Germline CDR1 and CDR2: MGHRA and YSYEKL. The CDR3, as DNA: TGCGCCAGCAGCCTTCATTCGGGGACGAGCGGGGCCACAGATACGCAGTATTTT. Amino acids: CASSLHSGTSGATDTQYF.

A single count supports this clone. The rearrangement links TRBV28 to TRBJ1-2, with unresolved D. Germline V gene sequence: CDR1 MDHEN, CDR2 SYDVKM. The CDR3 length is 13 residues. Trimming left V 3 bases short and J 6 bases short, with 11 bases between. The CDR3 DNA sequence: TGTGCCAGCAGTTTGGTATCCGGGAATGGCTACACCTTC. Amino acids: CASSLVSGNGYTF.

CDR3 sequence: CASFREGNQPQHF. The CDR3 bases are TGTGCCAGCTTCAGGGAGGGCAATCAGCCCCAGCATTTT. The rearrangement links TRBV6-6 to TRBJ1-5; TRBD1 is a possible D gene (5 bases). Germline CDR1 is MNHNY and CDR2 is SVGAGI (reference sequence). The length of the CDR3 is 13 residues. Trimming stripped 8 bases from V and 2 bases from J, with 10 bases between.

The rearrangement links TRBV19 to TRBJ1-1; TRBD1 matches 7 bases. This CDR3 spans 11 amino acids. Trimming removed 7 bases from V and 9 bases from J; junction bases left unmatched: 5. Germline V gene sequence: CDR1 LNHDA, CDR2 SQIVND (reference sequence). CDR3 coding DNA: TGTGCCAGTACCTGGACAGGACAAGCTTTCTTT. Its translation is CASTWTGQAFF. The full variable domain, in which reference TRBV19 and TRBJ1-1 provide the parts outside the CDR3, is DGGITQSPKYLFRKEGQNVTLSCEQNLNHDAMYWYRQDPGQGLRLIYYSQIVNDFQKGDIAEGYSVSREKKESFPLTVTSAQKNPTAFYLCASTWTGQAFFGQGTRLTVV.

The J gene is TRBJ1-6, the V gene TRBV7-9; the match to TRBD1 covers 8 bases. This CDR3 spans 15 amino acids. Unmatched junction bases numbered 11, after V lost 6 bases and J lost 10 bases. Germline V gene sequence: CDR1 SEHNR, CDR2 FQNEAQ (reference sequence). The CDR3 DNA follows: TGTGCCAGCAGTTCCGTAGGACAGGGTTCGTCACCCCTCCACTTT. This gives the protein CASSSVGQGSSPLHF.

V and J are TRBV27 and TRBJ1-1; TRBD1 matches at 8 bases. The CDR3 consists of 13 residues. Trimming took 4 bases from V and 4 from J; bases not matched to a gene: 2. CDR1 MNHEY and CDR2 SMNVEV come from the germline V gene (reference sequence). The CDR3 spells CASSWDRSTEAFF. Written as DNA, the CDR3 is TGTGCCAGCAGTTGGGACAGGAGCACTGAAGCTTTCTTT.

The chain links TRBV7-9 to TRBJ2-7, with 9 bases fitting TRBD1. CDR1 is SEHNR and CDR2 is FQNEAQ in the germline V gene (reference sequence). Trimming at V came to 8 bases and at J to 5 bases, leaving 10 bases not matched to a gene. The CDR3 consists of 14 residues. DNA for the CDR3: TGTGCCAGCTTTCGGGACAGGGAAGTCGACGAGCAGTACTTC. It encodes CASFRDREVDEQYF.

The chain combines TRBV6-5 with TRBJ2-3, with 8 bases aligning to TRBD2. The ends lost 6 bases at V and 4 bases at J; junction bases unmatched: 9. CDR3 length: 15 residues. Germline V gene lookup returns CDR1 MNHEY and CDR2 SVGAGI. The CDR3 loop reads CASSDPGGRADTQYF. The DNA of the CDR3 is TGTGCCAGCAGCGACCCGGGGGGGCGGGCAGATACGCAGTATTTT.

This chain connects TRBV28 to TRBJ1-1; no firm D call. The CDR3 consists of 12 residues. Trimming left V 6 bases short and J 0 bases short, with 5 bases between. Germline V gives CDR1 MDHEN, CDR2 SYDVKM. CDR3 in amino acids: CASRTVNTEAFF. The CDR3 region has the DNA TGTGCCAGCAGAACGGTGAACACTGAAGCTTTCTTT.

V gene TRBV4-1 combines with J gene TRBJ2-1, with a weak D call TRBD2 (6 bases). Trimming took off 1 base at V and 0 bases at J, with 10 bases between the two ends. Germline V lookup: CDR1 MGHRA, CDR2 YSYEKL. The CDR3 runs to 16 residues. The CDR3 DNA is TGCGCCAGCAGCCAAGCCTTGGGGGGCTCCTACAATGAGCAGTTCTTC. Its protein product is CASSQALGGSYNEQFF.

This chain links TRBV13 with TRBJ2-5; a possible D gene is TRBD1 (5 bases). The V end was cut by 5 bases, the J end by 5 bases, with 15 bases between. The CDR3 runs to 14 residues. Germline CDR1 is PRHDT and CDR2 is FYEKMQ (reference sequence). The CDR3 reads CASSRKGLRETQYF. The CDR3 nucleotides read TGTGCCAGCAGCCGGAAGGGGTTACGGGAGACCCAGTACTTC.

The chain joins TRBV29-1 to TRBJ2-1, with 8 bases identical to TRBD2. V was clipped by 4 bases and J by 7 bases; unmatched bases: 3. The CDR3 is 12 amino acids. Germline CDR1 SQVTM, CDR2 ANQGSEA. The CDR3 spells CSVVPSGNEQFF. In DNA form, the CDR3 reads TGCAGCGTTGTACCTAGCGGGAATGAGCAGTTCTTC.

The chain links TRBV9 to TRBJ2-7, with D uncertain. The CDR3 loop spans 13 amino acids. Germline V gene data show CDR1 as SGDLS and CDR2 as YYNGEE. Trimming took 3 bases from V and 4 from J, leaving 11 bases between them. The CDR3 DNA sequence: TGTGCCAGCAGCGAGCGACCGTTTTACGAGCAGTACTTC. Its protein is CASSERPFYEQYF.

V usage is TRBV29-1 and J usage is TRBJ2-2; 8 nucleotides align to TRBD1. The ends lost 1 base at V and 6 bases at J; junction bases unmatched: 1. From germline, CDR1 is SQVTM and CDR2 ANQGSEA. This CDR3 region has 13 residues. CDR3 loop: CSVEVTGAGELFF. The CDR3 DNA is TGCAGCGTTGAAGTGACAGGGGCCGGGGAGCTGTTTTTT.

The V call is TRBV4-1, the J call TRBJ1-6, with TRBD1 identical over 10 bases. The CDR3 sequence is 16 residues long. CDR1 and CDR2 (germline): MGHRA, YSYEKL. J was trimmed by 7 bases and V by 2 bases; bases with no gene match: 5. The CDR3 loop reads CASSQTMGQGNSPLHF. Written as DNA, the CDR3 is TGCGCCAGCAGCCAAACTATGGGACAGGGGAATTCACCCCTCCACTTT.

This clone was counted a single time. The V gene is TRBV28, the J gene TRBJ1-1; possible D gene TRBD1, 6 bases. Germline V gene sequence: CDR1 MDHEN, CDR2 SYDVKM. The CDR3 loop spans 15 amino acids. Trimming stripped 6 bases from V and 4 bases from J, with 18 bases between. CDR3 region: CASSSSHRVSTEAFF. The DNA of the CDR3 is TGTGCCAGCAGCTCGTCTCACAGGGTGAGCACTGAAGCTTTCTTT.

Concerning this clone: Germline is not matched at one junction end, which may reflect a read error. The J gene is TRBJ1-6, the V gene TRBV4-1; a possible D gene is TRBD1 (5 bases). Germline V gene sequence: CDR1 MGHRA, CDR2 YSYEKL. The CDR3 is 15 residues long. The CDR3 DNA follows: TGCGCCAGCAGCTTCAGGGAACTGGATTTATCACCCCCCCACTTT. Translating it yields CASSFRELDLSPPHF.